These 16 T cell receptor beta chains were sequenced from one sample in a study of cytomegalovirus exposure and HLA in healthy donors. PCR amplification relied on 60 Vbeta primers (plus 13 Jbeta primers). Sequencing was performed with immunoSEQ multiplex PCR; in TCRdb, only in-frame clones are kept and a portion is missing. This table has around 150,000 clones, 70% to 90% appearing once. Sequenced input: PBMCs. The receptors come from a man aged 18 to 30 in good health and CMV-seropositive.

In this sample, this clone turned up once. One end of the junction does not line up with germline, which may come from a read error. The chain employs TRBV4-3 and TRBJ2-6; a possible D gene is TRBD1 (5 bases). This CDR3 has 16 amino acids. Germline V lookup: CDR1 LGHNA, CDR2 YSLEER. Here the CDR3 reads CASSQVSLSGANGLTF. CDR3 DNA sequence: TGCGCCAGCAGCCAGGTGAGCCTTTCTGGGGCCAACGGCCTGACTTTC.

This sequence joins TRBV30 and TRBJ1-4; no definite D call. Trimming stripped 2 bases from V and 0 bases from J, with 13 bases between. Per germline, CDR1 GTSNPN and CDR2 SVGIG (reference sequence). The CDR3 runs 16 residues. CDR3 DNA: TGTGCCTGGAGTCGTGGGAGTGCCGCAACTAATGAAAAACTGTTTTTT. Translation gives CAWSRGSAATNEKLFF.

The gene calls are TRBV7-2 and TRBJ2-3; D might be TRBD2 (5 bases). The germline gives CDR1 SGHTA, CDR2 FQGNSA. The CDR3 covers 15 residues. V was shortened by 2 bases and J by 4 bases, with 13 bases between the two germline ends. CDR3 coding DNA: TGTGCCAGCAGCTTATGGTCTAGGAGGCCAGATACGCAGTATTTT. This gives the protein CASSLWSRRPDTQYF. The entire variable domain, with the rest obtained from reference TRBV7-2 and TRBJ2-3, is as follows: GAGVSQSPSNKVTEKGKDVELRCDPISGHTALYWYRQSLGQGLEFLIYFQGNSAPDKSGLPSDRFSAERTGGSVSTLTIQRTQQEDSAVYLCASSLWSRRPDTQYFGPGTRLTVL.

This chain uses TRBV19 with TRBJ1-4; 7 positions match TRBD1. Germline V lookup: CDR1 LNHDA, CDR2 SQIVND (reference sequence). This CDR3 has 13 amino acids. V shed 8 bases, J shed 5 bases, and the junction held 5 bases outside the gene matches. The CDR3 nucleotides are TGTGCCAGTCAGGGGACAGCAAATGAAAAACTGTTTTTT. Translated, it gives CASQGTANEKLFF.

The V call is TRBV7-9, the J call TRBJ1-4; 10 bases fit TRBD1. The germline CDR1 and CDR2 sequences are SEHNR and FQNEAQ (reference sequence). Trimming cost V 5 bases and J 8 bases; bases outside gene matches: 5. The CDR3 extends over 14 amino acids. CDR3 sequence: CASSRQGAREKLFF. The CDR3 DNA is TGTGCCAGCAGCAGACAGGGGGCACGGGAAAAACTGTTTTTT. The entire variable domain, with the rest obtained from reference TRBV7-9 and TRBJ1-4, is as follows: DTGVSQNPRHKITKRGQNVTFRCDPISEHNRLYWYRQTLGQGPEFLTYFQNEAQLEKSRLLSDRFSAERPKGSFSTLEIQRTEQGDSAMYLCASSRQGAREKLFFGSGTQLSVL.

The J gene is TRBJ1-2, the V gene TRBV7-2; 7 bases are shared with TRBD1. J was trimmed by 4 bases and V by 2 bases; bases with no gene match: 7. Germline V gives CDR1 SGHTA, CDR2 FQGNSA. This CDR3 is built from 15 residues. CDR3 nucleotide sequence: TGTGCCAGCAGCTTACTTTTCCCAGGGGGCTATGGCTACACCTTC. Translation gives CASSLLFPGGYGYTF.

This clone has more than one count but fewer than ten. The chain links TRBV9 to TRBJ1-3; 9 nucleotides agree with TRBD1. The ends lost 4 bases at V and 4 bases at J; junction bases unmatched: 9. The germline V gene has CDR1 SGDLS and CDR2 YYNGEE. CDR3 length equals 16 residues. The CDR3 reads CASSPRTGTGGNTIYF. In DNA, the CDR3 is TGTGCCAGCAGCCCTAGAACCGGGACAGGGGGAAACACCATATATTTT.

The chain employs TRBV5-6 and TRBJ2-7; 8 bases are shared with TRBD1. The CDR3 has 15 residues. The junction had 10 bases not matched to a gene; V was cut back by 5 bases and J by 3 bases. Germline V gene data show CDR1 as SGHDT and CDR2 as YYEEEE. The DNA of the CDR3 is TGTGCCAGCAGGCAACGTCGGGACAGGTACTACGAGCAGTACTTC. Its protein product is CASRQRRDRYYEQYF. The entire variable domain, with the rest obtained from reference TRBV5-6 and TRBJ2-7, is as follows: DAGVTQSPTHLIKTRGQQVTLRCSPKSGHDTVSWYQQALGQGPQFIFQYYEEEERQRGNFPDRFSGHQFPNYSSELNVNALLLGDSALYLCASRQRRDRYYEQYFGPGTRLTVT.

This chain connects TRBV10-3 to TRBJ1-3; D ambiguous. V shed 0 bases and J shed 0 bases, with 6 bases lying between them. CDR1 is ENHRY, CDR2 SYGVKD, per germline. CDR3 length equals 15 residues. CDR3 loop: CAISESSGSGNTIYF. The CDR3 DNA follows: TGTGCCATCAGTGAGTCTTCGGGCTCTGGAAACACCATATATTTT.

The V and J genes are TRBV15 and TRBJ1-6, with D tentatively TRBD1 (5 bases). The CDR3 extends over 14 amino acids. The germline CDR1 and CDR2 sequences are LNHNV and YYDKDF (reference sequence). The V end was cut by 0 bases, the J end by 7 bases, with 7 bases between. For the CDR3, the DNA is TGTGCCACCAGCAGAGAGGGGGGGAATTCACCCCTCCACTTT. Its protein is CATSREGGNSPLHF.

V usage is TRBV6-5 and J usage is TRBJ1-4, with TRBD1 identical over 7 bases. The CDR3 contains 15 residues. Trimming cost V 5 bases and J 1 base; bases outside gene matches: 4. The germline gives CDR1 MNHEY, CDR2 SVGAGI. This CDR3 reads CASSKGQLTNEKLFF. Written as DNA, the CDR3 is TGTGCCAGCAGTAAGGGACAGTTAACTAATGAAAAACTGTTTTTT.

The chain uses TRBV11-2 and TRBJ2-1, with 8 bases aligning to TRBD2. Unmatched junction bases numbered 15, after V lost 6 bases and J lost 2 bases. This CDR3 has 18 residues. Germline assignment: CDR1 SGHAT and CDR2 FQNNGV. The CDR3 DNA is TGTGCCAGCAGTCTAAGCGGGGGAACCATTCCCCCCTACAATGAGCAGTTCTTC. It yields the protein CASSLSGGTIPPYNEQFF.

The rearrangement joins TRBV18 to TRBJ2-2; D possibly corresponds to TRBD1 (5 bases). The V gene's germline CDR1 is KGHSH and CDR2 LQKENI. This CDR3 is 17 amino acids long. V lost 2 bases, J lost 2 bases, and 15 bases lay in between. The CDR3: CASSPGQGPFNTGELFF. The CDR3 DNA reads TGTGCCAGCTCACCAGGGCAGGGCCCCTTTAACACCGGGGAGCTGTTTTTT.

This chain connects TRBV18 to TRBJ2-7, with 10 positions matching TRBD2. The CDR3 covers 14 residues. With 6 bases clipped from V and 0 bases from J, the junction kept 2 bases outside the gene matches. Germline lookup yields CDR1 KGHSH and CDR2 LQKENI. CDR3 protein: CASSIAGGSYEQYF. The CDR3 coding sequence is TGTGCCAGCTCTATAGCGGGGGGCTCCTACGAGCAGTACTTC. Using reference TRBV18 and TRBJ2-7 for the parts outside the CDR3, the full variable domain is NAGVMQNPRHLVRRRGQEARLRCSPMKGHSHVYWYRQLPEEGLKFMVYLQKENIIDESGMPKERFSAEFPKEGPSILRIQQVVRGDSAAYFCASSIAGGSYEQYFGPGTRLTVT.

With respect to this clone: The same CDR3 also results from other DNA sequences found in this sample. This sequence joins TRBV5-6 and TRBJ1-1; D gene uncertain. Germline V CDR1 and CDR2: SGHDT, YYEEEE. The CDR3 spans 12 residues. V lost 0 bases and J lost 4, with 4 bases in between. DNA of the CDR3: TGTGCCAGCAGCTTGGGCAGCACTGAAGCTTTCTTT. As protein: CASSLGSTEAFF.

As DNA, the CDR3 is TGCAGTGCAGGGGGGGGCTACGAGCAGTACTTC. Its protein is CSAGGGYEQYF. This chain connects TRBV20-1 to TRBJ2-7; TRBD2 is a possible D gene (7 bases). With 6 bases removed from V and 3 bases from J, the gap between germline ends came to 9 bases. Looked up from germline, CDR1 is DFQATT and CDR2 is SNEGSKA (reference sequence). This CDR3 has 11 amino acids.